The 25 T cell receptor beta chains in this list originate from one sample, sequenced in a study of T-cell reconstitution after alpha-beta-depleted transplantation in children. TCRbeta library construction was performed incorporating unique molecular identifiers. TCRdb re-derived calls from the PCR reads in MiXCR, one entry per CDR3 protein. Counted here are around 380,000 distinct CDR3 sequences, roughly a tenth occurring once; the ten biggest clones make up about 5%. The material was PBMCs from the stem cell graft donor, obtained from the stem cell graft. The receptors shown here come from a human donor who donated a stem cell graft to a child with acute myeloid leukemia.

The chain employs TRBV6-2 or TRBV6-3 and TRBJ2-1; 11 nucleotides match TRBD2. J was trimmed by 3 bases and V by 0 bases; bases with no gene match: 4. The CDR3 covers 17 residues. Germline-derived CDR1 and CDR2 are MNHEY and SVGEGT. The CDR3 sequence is CASSYSPSGGIYNEQFF. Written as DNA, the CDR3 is TGTGCCAGCAGTTACTCCCCTAGCGGGGGGATCTACAATGAGCAGTTCTTC.

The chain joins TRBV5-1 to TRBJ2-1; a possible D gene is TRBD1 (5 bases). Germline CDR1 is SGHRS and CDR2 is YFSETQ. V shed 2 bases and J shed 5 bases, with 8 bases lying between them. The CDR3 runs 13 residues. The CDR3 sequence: CASSFGQHNEQFF. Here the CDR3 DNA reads TGCGCCAGCAGCTTTGGACAACACAATGAGCAGTTCTTC.

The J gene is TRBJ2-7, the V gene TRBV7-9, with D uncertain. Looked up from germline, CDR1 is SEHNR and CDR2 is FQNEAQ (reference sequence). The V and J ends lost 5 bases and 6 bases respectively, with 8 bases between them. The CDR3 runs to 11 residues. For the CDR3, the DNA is TGTGCCAGCAGCCTTAAAAGCGAGCAGTACTTC. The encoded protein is CASSLKSEQYF.

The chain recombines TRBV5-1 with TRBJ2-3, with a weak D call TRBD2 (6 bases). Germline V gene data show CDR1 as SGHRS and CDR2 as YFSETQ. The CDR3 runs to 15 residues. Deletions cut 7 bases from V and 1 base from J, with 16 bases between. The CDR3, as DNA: TGCGCCAGCTTCCCGGGAGACTACGGCACAGATACGCAGTATTTT. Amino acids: CASFPGDYGTDTQYF.

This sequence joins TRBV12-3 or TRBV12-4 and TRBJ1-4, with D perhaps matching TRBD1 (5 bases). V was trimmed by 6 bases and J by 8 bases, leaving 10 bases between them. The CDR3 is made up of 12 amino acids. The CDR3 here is CASRDAGEKLFF. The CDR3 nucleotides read TGTGCCAGCAGGGACGCAGGGGAAAAACTGTTTTTT.

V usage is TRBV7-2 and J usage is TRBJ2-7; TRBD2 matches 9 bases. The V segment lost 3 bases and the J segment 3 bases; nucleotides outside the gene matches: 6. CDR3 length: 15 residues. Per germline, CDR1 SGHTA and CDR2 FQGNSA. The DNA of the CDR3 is TGTGCCAGCAGCTTCGGACTTAGCGGGGGCTACGAGCAGTACGTC. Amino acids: CASSFGLSGGYEQYV.

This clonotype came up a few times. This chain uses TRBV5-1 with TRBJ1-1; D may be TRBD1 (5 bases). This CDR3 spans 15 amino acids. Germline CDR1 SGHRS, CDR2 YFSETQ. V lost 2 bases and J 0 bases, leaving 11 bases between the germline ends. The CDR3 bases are TGCGCCAGCAGCTTTTCCCCAGGGTTGAACACTGAAGCTTTCTTT. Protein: CASSFSPGLNTEAFF.

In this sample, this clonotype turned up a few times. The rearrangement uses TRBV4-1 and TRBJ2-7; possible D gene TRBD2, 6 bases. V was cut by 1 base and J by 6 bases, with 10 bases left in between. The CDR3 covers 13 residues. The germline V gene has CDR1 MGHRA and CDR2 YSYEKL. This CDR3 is CASSQVRGGEQYV. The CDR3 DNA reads TGCGCCAGCAGCCAAGTCCGGGGAGGCGAGCAGTACGTC.

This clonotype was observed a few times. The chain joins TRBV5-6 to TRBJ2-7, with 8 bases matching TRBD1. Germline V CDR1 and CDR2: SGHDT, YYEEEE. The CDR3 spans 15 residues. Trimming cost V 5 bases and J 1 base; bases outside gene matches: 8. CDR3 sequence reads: CASSFTGTGSYEQYV. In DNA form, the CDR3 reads TGTGCCAGCAGTTTTACCGGGACAGGTTCCTACGAGCAGTACGTC.

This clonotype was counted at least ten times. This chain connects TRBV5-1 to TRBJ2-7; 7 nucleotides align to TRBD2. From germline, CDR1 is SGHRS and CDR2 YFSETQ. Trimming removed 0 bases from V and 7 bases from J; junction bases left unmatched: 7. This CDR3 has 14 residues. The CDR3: CASSLAVTAGEQYF. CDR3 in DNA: TGCGCCAGCAGCTTGGCCGTGACAGCGGGAGAGCAGTACTTC.

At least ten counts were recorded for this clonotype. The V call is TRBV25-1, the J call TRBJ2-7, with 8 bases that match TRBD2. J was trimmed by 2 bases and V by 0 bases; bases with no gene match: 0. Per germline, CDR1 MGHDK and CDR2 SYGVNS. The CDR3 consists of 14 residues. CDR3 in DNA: TGTGCCAGCAGTGAATATAGCGGGACCTACGAGCAGTACTTC. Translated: CASSEYSGTYEQYF.

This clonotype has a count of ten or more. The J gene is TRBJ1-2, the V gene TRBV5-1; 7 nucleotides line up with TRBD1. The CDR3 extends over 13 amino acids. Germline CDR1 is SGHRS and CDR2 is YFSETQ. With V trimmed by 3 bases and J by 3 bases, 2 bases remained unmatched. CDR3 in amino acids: CASSSQGDYGYTF. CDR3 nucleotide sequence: TGCGCCAGCAGCTCCCAGGGGGACTATGGCTACACCTTC.

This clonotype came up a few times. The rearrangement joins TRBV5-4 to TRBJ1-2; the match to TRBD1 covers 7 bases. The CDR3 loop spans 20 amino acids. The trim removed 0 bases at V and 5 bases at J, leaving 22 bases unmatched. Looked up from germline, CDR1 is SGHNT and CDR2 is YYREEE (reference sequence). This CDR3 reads CASSLEPTGTNTKRVYGYTF. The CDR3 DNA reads TGTGCCAGCAGCTTGGAGCCGACAGGGACCAATACCAAAAGAGTATATGGCTACACCTTC.

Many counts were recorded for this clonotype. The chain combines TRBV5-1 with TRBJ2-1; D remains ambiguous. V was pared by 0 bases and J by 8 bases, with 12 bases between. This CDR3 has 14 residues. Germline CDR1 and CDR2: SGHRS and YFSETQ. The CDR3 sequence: CASSLGVPNDEQFF. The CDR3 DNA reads TGCGCCAGCAGCTTGGGAGTCCCTAACGATGAGCAGTTCTTC.

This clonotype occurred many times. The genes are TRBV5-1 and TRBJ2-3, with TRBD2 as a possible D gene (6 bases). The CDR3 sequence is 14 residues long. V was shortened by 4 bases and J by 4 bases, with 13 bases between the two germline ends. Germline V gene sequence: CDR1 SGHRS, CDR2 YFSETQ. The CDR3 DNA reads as TGCGCCAGCAGCATAGCCGGGACTTCAGATACGCAGTATTTT. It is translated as CASSIAGTSDTQYF. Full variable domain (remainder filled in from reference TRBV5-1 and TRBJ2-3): KAGVTQTPRYLIKTRGQQVTLSCSPISGHRSVSWYQQTPGQGLQFLFEYFSETQRNKGNFPGRFSGRQFSNSRSEMNVSTLELGDSALYLCASSIAGTSDTQYFGPGTRLTVL.

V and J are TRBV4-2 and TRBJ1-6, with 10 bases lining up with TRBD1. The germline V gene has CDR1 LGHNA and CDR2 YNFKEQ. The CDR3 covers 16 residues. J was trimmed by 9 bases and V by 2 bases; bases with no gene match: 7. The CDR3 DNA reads TGTGCCAGCAGCCAAATTGAGGGACAGGGGAGTTCACCCCTCCACTTT. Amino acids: CASSQIEGQGSSPLHF.

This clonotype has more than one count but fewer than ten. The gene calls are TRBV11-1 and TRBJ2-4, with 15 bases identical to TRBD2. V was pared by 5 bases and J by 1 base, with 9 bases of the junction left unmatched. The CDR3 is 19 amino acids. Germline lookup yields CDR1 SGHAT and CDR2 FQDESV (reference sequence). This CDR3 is CASSPGLAGGGDAKNIQYF. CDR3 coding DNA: TGTGCCAGCAGCCCAGGACTAGCGGGAGGGGGGGACGCCAAAAACATTCAGTACTTC.

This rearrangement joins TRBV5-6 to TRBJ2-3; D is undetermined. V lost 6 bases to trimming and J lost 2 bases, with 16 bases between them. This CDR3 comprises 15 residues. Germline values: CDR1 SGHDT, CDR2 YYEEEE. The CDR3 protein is CASKVLETTTDTQYF. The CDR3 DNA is TGTGCCAGCAAGGTTCTCGAAACTACCACAGATACGCAGTATTTT.

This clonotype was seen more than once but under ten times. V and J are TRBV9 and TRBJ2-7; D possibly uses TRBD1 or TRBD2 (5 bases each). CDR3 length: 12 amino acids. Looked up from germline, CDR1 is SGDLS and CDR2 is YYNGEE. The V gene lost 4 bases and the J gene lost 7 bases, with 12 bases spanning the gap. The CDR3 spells CASSPGTGEQYF. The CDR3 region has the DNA TGTGCCAGCAGCCCCGGGACGGGTGAGCAGTACTTC. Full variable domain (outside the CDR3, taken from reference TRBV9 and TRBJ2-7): DSGVTQTPKHLITATGQRVTLRCSPRSGDLSVYWYQQSLDQGLQFLIQYYNGEERAKGNILERFSAQQFPDLHSELNLSSLELGDSALYFCASSPGTGEQYFGPGTRLTVT.

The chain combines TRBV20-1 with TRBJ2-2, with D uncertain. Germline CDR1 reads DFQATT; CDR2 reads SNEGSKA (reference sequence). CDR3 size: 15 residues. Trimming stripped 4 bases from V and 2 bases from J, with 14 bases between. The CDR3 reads CSATAAPTNTGELFF. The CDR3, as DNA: TGCAGTGCTACCGCCGCCCCGACTAACACCGGGGAGCTGTTTTTT.

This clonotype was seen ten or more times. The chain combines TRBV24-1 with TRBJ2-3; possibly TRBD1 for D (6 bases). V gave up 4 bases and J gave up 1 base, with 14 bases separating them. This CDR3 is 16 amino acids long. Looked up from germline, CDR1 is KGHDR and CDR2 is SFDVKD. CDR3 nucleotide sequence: TGTGCCACCAGTGACCCGAGGGGGAGTGGCACAGATACGCAGTATTTT. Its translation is CATSDPRGSGTDTQYF.

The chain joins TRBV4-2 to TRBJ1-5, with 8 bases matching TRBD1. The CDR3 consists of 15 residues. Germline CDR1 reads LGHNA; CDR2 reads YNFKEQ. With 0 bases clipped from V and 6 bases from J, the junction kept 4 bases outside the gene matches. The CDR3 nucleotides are TGTGCCAGCAGCCAAGAACAGGGGGGAACTCAGCCCCAGCATTTT. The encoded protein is CASSQEQGGTQPQHF.

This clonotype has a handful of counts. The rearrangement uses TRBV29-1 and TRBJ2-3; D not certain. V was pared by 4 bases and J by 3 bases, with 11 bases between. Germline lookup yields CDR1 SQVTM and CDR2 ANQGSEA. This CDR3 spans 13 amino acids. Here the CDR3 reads CSVGRITTDTQYF. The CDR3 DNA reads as TGCAGCGTTGGTAGAATTACGACAGATACGCAGTATTTT.

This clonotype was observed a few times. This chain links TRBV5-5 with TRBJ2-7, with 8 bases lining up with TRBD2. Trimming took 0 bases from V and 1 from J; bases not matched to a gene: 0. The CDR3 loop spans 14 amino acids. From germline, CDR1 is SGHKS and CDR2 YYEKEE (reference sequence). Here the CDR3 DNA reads TGTGCCAGCAGCTTGGTAGCGGGGTCCTACGAGCAGTACGTC. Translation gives CASSLVAGSYEQYV.

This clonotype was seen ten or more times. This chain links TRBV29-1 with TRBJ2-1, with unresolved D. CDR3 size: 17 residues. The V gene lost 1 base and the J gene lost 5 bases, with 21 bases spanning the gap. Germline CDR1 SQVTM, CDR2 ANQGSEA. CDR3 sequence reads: CSVEGIGLIVSHNEQFF. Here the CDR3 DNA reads TGCAGCGTTGAAGGGATTGGTCTCATCGTTTCTCACAATGAGCAGTTCTTC.